Detailed here is one T cell receptor (beta chain). The antigen is not known. This entry comes from a study of T cells expressing NK-cell markers. 5'RACE template switching built TCR beta cDNA with unique molecular identifiers. With the 5' RACE reads reprocessed, TCRdb shows one record per CDR3 protein and no DNA. The sample table sets out about 460,000 distinct CDR3 sequences. General study results and limits: Each of a handful of donors carried dominant NKG2C+ clonotypes accounting for roughly 1.0-7.0% of CD8+ T cells. The same clonotypes also predominated in the CD3+CD56-NKG2C+ fraction of several donors. The HCMV specificity of the expanded NKG2C+ T cell clones stayed unresolved.

Material for sequencing was blood T cells: a sorted CD56 or NKG2C T cell subset, CD4+ or CD8+ T cells, or bulk PBMC T cells (not recorded which). This TCR derives from a woman aged 45-65 years in good health.

The CDR3 is CAIAGQANNSPLHF. This chain connects TRBV10-3 to TRBJ1-6; TCRdb lists TRBD1, though no DNA is available to test this call. The CDR3 spans 14 residues. CDR1 is ENHRY, CDR2 SYGVKD, per germline.